This note documents a single T cell receptor (beta chain) sequence. This specimen belongs to a study of blood T cell repertoires in COVID-19. Germline-derived CDR1 and CDR2 are MDHEN and SYDVKM. Trimming pared 8 bases from V and 6 bases from J, leaving 16 bases between. This CDR3 is built from 13 residues. Data came from immunoSEQ multiplex PCR; TCRdb stores just in-frame clones and leaves some out. The data show over 350,000 clones, roughly 90% seen once. This chain joins TRBV28 and TRBJ1-1, with D tentatively TRBD1 (6 bases). The specimen was peripheral blood. This sequence originates from a woman in her 30s with acute or convalescent COVID-19. DNA for the CDR3: TGTGCCAGCTGGCGGGGGGGGCGGGCTGAAGCTTTCTTT. Its translation: CASWRGGRAEAFF.